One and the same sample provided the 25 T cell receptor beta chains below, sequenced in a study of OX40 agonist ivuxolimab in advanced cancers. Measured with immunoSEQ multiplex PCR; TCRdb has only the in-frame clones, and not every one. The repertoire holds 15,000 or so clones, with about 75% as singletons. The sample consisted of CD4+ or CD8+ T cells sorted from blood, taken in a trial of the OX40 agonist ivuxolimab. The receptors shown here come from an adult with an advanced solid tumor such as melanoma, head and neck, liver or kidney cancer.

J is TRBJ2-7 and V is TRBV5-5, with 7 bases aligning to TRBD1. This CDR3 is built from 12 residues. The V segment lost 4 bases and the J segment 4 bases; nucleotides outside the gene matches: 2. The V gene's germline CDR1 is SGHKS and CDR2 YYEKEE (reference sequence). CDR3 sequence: CASSRDSYEQYF. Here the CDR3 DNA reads TGTGCCAGCAGCCGGGACAGTTACGAGCAGTACTTC.

The CDR3 DNA follows: TGCGCCAGCAGCCAAGATGCGGGACAGGGGGATTACGAGCAGTACTTC. Protein sequence: CASSQDAGQGDYEQYF. The V gene is TRBV4-3, the J gene TRBJ2-7; 11 bases map to TRBD1. The junction had 5 bases not matched to a gene; V was cut back by 0 bases and J by 4 bases. The CDR3 extends over 16 amino acids. Germline V CDR1 and CDR2: LGHNA, YSLEER.

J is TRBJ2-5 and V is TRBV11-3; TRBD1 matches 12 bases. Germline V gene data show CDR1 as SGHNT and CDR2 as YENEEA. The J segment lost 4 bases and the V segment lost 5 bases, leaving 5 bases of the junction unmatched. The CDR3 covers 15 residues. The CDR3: CASSLGTGGVETQYF. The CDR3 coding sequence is TGTGCCAGCAGCCTGGGGACAGGGGGCGTAGAGACCCAGTACTTC. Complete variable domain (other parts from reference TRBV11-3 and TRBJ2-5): EAGVVQSPRYKIIEKKQPVAFWCNPISGHNTLYWYLQNLGQGPELLIRYENEEAVDDSQLPKDRFSAERLKGVDSTLKIQPAELGDSAVYLCASSLGTGGVETQYFGPGTRLLVL.

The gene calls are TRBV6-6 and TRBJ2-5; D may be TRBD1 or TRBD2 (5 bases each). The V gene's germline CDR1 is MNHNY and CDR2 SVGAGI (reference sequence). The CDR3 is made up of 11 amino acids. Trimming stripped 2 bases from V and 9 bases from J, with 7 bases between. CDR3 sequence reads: CASSYGGAQYF. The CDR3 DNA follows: TGTGCCAGCAGTTACGGGGGTGCCCAGTACTTC.

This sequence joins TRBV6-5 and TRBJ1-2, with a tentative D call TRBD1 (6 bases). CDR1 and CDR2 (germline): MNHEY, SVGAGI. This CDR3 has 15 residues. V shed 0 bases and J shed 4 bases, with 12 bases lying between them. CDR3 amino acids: CASSYSAGGGYGYTF. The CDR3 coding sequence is TGTGCCAGCAGTTACTCGGCCGGAGGGGGCTATGGCTACACCTTC.

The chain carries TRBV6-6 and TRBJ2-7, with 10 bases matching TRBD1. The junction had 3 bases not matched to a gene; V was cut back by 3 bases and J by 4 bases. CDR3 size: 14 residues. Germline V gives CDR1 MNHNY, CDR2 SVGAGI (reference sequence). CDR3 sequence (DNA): TGTGCCAGCAGTTATGGGGGACAGGGGTACGAGCAGTACTTC. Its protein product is CASSYGGQGYEQYF.

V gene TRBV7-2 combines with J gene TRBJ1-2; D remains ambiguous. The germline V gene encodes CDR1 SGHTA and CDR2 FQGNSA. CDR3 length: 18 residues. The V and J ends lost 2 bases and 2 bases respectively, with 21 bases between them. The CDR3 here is CASSLYLVLRANNYGYTF. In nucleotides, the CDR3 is TGTGCCAGCAGCTTATATTTGGTGCTTCGGGCCAACAACTATGGCTACACCTTC.

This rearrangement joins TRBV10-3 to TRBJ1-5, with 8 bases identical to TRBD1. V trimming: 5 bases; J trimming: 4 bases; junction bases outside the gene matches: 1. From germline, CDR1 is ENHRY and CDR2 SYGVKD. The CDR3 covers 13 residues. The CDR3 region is CAISRTGNQPQHF. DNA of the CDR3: TGTGCCATCAGTAGGACAGGGAATCAGCCCCAGCATTTT.

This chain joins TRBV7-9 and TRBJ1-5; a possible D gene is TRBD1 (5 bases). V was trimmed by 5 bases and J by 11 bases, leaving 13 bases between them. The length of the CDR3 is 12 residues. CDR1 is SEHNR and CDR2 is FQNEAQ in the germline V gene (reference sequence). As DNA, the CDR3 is TGTGCCAGCAGCGCGGACAACGAAGCCCAGCATTTT. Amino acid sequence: CASSADNEAQHF.

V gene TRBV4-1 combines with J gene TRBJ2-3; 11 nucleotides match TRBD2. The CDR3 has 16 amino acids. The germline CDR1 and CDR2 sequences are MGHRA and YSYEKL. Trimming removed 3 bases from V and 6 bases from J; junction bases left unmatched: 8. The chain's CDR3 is CASSQETSGEGDTQYF. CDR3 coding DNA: TGCGCCAGCAGCCAGGAGACTAGCGGGGAGGGGGATACGCAGTATTTT.

The CDR3 here is CASSPLGGSNEKLFF. The DNA of the CDR3 is TGTGCCAGCAGCCCTTTAGGGGGCTCTAATGAAAAACTGTTTTTT. The V call is TRBV5-5, the J call TRBJ1-4, with 7 nucleotides matching TRBD1. Germline CDR1 is SGHKS and CDR2 is YYEKEE (reference sequence). Trimming removed 4 bases from V and 3 bases from J; junction bases left unmatched: 6. The CDR3 contains 15 residues. Looking up the rest from reference TRBV5-5 and TRBJ1-4 gives the full variable domain: DAGVTQSPTHLIKTRGQQVTLRCSPISGHKSVSWYQQVLGQGPQFIFQYYEKEERGRGNFPDRFSARQFPNYSSELNVNALLLGDSALYLCASSPLGGSNEKLFFGSGTQLSVL.

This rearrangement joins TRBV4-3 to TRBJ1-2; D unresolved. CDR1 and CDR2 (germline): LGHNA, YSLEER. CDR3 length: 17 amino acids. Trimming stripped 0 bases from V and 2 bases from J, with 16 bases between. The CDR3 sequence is CASSQDLGGLTNYGYTF. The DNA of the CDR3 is TGCGCCAGCAGCCAAGACCTCGGTGGCTTAACCAACTATGGCTACACCTTC.

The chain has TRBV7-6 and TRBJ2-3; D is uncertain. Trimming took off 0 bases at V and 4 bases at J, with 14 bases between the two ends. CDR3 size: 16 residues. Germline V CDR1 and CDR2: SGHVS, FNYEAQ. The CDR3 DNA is TGTGCCAGCAGCTTAGCGAGCTCTGATTATGCAGATACGCAGTATTTT. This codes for CASSLASSDYADTQYF.

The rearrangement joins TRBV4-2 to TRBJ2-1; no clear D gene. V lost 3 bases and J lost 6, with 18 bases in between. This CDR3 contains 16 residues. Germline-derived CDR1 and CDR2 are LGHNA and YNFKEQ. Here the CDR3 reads CASSQADAEWGNEQFF. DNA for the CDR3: TGTGCCAGCAGCCAGGCGGATGCAGAATGGGGCAATGAGCAGTTCTTC.

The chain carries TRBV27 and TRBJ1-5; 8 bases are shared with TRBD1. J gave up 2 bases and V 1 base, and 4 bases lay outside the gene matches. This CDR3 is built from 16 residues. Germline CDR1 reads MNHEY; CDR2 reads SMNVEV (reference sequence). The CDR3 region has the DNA TGTGCCAGCAGTTTATTCAGGGGGCCTCGCAATCAGCCCCAGCATTTT. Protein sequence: CASSLFRGPRNQPQHF.

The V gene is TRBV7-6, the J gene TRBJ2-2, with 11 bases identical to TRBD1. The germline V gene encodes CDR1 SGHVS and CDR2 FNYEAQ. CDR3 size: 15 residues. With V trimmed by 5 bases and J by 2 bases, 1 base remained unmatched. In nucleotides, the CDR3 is TGTGCCAGCAGCAGGACAGGGGGCAACACCGGGGAGCTGTTTTTT. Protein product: CASSRTGGNTGELFF.

The CDR3 reads CASSFGQSKYEQYF. The CDR3 nucleotides are TGTGCCAGCAGCTTTGGACAGAGCAAATACGAGCAGTACTTC. This chain uses TRBV13 with TRBJ2-7; possible D gene TRBD1, 6 bases. The V end was cut by 3 bases, the J end by 4 bases, with 13 bases between. This CDR3 has 14 amino acids. Germline CDR1 is PRHDT and CDR2 is FYEKMQ (reference sequence).

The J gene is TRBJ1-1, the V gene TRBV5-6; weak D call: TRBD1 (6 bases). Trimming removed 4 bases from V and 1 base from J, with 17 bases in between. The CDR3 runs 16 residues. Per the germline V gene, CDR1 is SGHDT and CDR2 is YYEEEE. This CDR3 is CASSVPPGGQNTEAFF. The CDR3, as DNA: TGTGCCAGCAGCGTACCCCCCGGGGGCCAGAACACTGAAGCTTTCTTT.

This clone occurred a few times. The CDR3 sequence: CASNFLLALTDTQYF. The DNA of the CDR3 is TGTGCCAGCAACTTCCTACTAGCCCTCACAGATACGCAGTATTTT. V usage is TRBV5-5 and J usage is TRBJ2-3, with D tentatively TRBD2 (6 bases). This CDR3 is 15 amino acids long. CDR1 SGHKS and CDR2 YYEKEE come from the germline V gene (reference sequence). The ends were cut back, 6 bases at V and 2 bases at J, with 16 bases in the middle.

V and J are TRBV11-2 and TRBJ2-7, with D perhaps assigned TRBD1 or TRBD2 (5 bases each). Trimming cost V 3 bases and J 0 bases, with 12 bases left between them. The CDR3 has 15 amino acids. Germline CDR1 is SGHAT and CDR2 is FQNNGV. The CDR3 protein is CASSFARGPSYEQYF. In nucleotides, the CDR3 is TGTGCCAGCAGCTTCGCACGGGGACCCTCCTACGAGCAGTACTTC.

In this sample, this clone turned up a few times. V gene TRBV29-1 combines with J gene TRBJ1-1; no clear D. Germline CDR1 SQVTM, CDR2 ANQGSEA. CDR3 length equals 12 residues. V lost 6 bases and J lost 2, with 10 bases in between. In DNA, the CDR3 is TGCAGCGTCGGAGGGCTTAACACTGAAGCTTTCTTT. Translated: CSVGGLNTEAFF.

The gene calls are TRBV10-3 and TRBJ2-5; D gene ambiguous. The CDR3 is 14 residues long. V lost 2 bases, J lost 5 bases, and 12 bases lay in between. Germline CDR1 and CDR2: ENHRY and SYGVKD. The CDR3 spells CAISEKKFTETQYF. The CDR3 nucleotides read TGTGCCATCAGTGAGAAGAAGTTCACGGAGACCCAGTACTTC.

The CDR3, as DNA: TGTGCTAGTGGTTTGGACACAGGGTGGCAGTTCTTC. It translates to CASGLDTGWQFF. J is TRBJ2-1 and V is TRBV12-5, with D tentatively TRBD1 (6 bases). Germline loops: CDR1 LGHNT, CDR2 FRNRAP. The CDR3 runs 12 residues. V lost 1 base to trimming and J lost 12 bases, with 10 bases between them. Full variable domain (remainder filled in from reference TRBV12-5 and TRBJ2-1): DARVTQTPRHKVTEMGQEVTMRCQPILGHNTVFWYRQTMMQGLELLAYFRNRAPLDDSGMPKDRFSAEMPDATLATLKIQPSEPRDSAVYFCASGLDTGWQFFGPGTRLTVL.

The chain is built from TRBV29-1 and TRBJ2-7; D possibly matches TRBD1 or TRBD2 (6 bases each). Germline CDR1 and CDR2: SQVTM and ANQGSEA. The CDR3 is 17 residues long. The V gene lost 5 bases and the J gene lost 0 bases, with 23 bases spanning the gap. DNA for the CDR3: TGCAGCGTTCGGGGGTGGGCAGGGGCCAGAAGCTCCTACGAGCAGTACTTC. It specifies CSVRGWAGARSSYEQYF.

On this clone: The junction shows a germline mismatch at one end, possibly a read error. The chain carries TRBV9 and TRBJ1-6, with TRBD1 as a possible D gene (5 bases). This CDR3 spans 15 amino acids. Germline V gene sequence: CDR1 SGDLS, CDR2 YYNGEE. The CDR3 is CASTVGVADNSPLHF. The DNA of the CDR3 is TGTGCCAGCACCGTAGGGGTAGCGGATAATTCACCCCTCCACTTT. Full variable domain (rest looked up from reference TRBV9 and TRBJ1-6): DSGVTQTPKHLITATGQRVTLRCSPRSGDLSVYWYQQSLDQGLQFLIQYYNGEERAKGNILERFSAQQFPDLHSELNLSSLELGDSALYFCASTVGVADNSPLHFGNGTRLTVT.